These 11 T cell receptor beta chains were all obtained from the same sample, sequenced in a study of blood T cell repertoires in COVID-19. Sequenced by immunoSEQ multiplex PCR; TCRdb stores in-frame clones only, minus some. The sample carries some 57,000 clones, 75% to 95% recorded once. The source material was peripheral blood. The receptors were sampled from a man aged 45-65 years with active COVID-19.

This clone has only one observation. The chain recombines TRBV6-2 or TRBV6-3 with TRBJ2-5, with 12 bases lining up with TRBD2. V trimming: 4 bases; J trimming: 5 bases; junction bases outside the gene matches: 8. The CDR3 spans 16 residues. The V gene's germline CDR1 is MNHEY and CDR2 SVGEGT. The CDR3 here is CASSSLTSGGAETQYF. As DNA, the CDR3 is TGTGCCAGCAGTTCGCTGACTAGCGGGGGAGCGGAGACCCAGTACTTC.

This clone was observed a single time. The chain carries TRBV6-2 or TRBV6-3 and TRBJ2-1; D is possibly TRBD2 (5 bases). The CDR3 is 14 amino acids. Looked up from germline, CDR1 is MNHEY and CDR2 is SVGEGT. The V end was cut by 5 bases, the J end by 5 bases, with 13 bases between. The CDR3 nucleotides read TGTGCCAGCAGTACTAGACTCAGAAACAATGAGCAGTTCTTC. Translated: CASSTRLRNNEQFF.

This chain uses TRBV9 with TRBJ2-3, with 15 bases lining up with TRBD2. CDR1 is SGDLS and CDR2 is YYNGEE in the germline V gene. The V and J ends lost 2 bases and 4 bases, in that order; junction bases with no gene match: 2. The CDR3 has 16 residues. Written as DNA, the CDR3 is TGTGCCAGCAGCGTCCGGACTAGCGGGAGGGCAGATACGCAGTATTTT. As protein: CASSVRTSGRADTQYF. Based on the CDR3 plus reference TRBV9 and TRBJ2-3, the full variable domain is DSGVTQTPKHLITATGQRVTLRCSPRSGDLSVYWYQQSLDQGLQFLIQYYNGEERAKGNILERFSAQQFPDLHSELNLSSLELGDSALYFCASSVRTSGRADTQYFGPGTRLTVL.

The chain is built from TRBV25-1 and TRBJ2-7; D unresolved. V was pared by 2 bases and J by 6 bases, with 11 bases between. This CDR3 is built from 13 residues. Germline V gene lookup returns CDR1 MGHDK and CDR2 SYGVNS. The CDR3: CASSELRYAEQYF. CDR3 in DNA: TGTGCCAGCAGTGAACTACGGTATGCCGAGCAGTACTTC.

This sequence joins TRBV7-9 and TRBJ1-6; possibly TRBD1 for D (5 bases). The CDR3 totals 13 residues. CDR1 SEHNR and CDR2 FQNEAQ come from the germline V gene (reference sequence). The V end was cut by 5 bases, the J end by 10 bases, with 12 bases between. The CDR3 sequence: CASSQGFGSPLHF. In DNA form, the CDR3 reads TGTGCCAGCAGCCAGGGATTTGGGTCACCCCTCCACTTT.

The V gene is TRBV5-1, the J gene TRBJ1-1, with 8 bases fitting TRBD1. The CDR3 spans 13 residues. V lost 4 bases, J lost 3 bases, and 2 bases stayed unmatched. CDR1 is SGHRS, CDR2 YFSETQ, per germline. The CDR3 here is CASSLGQDTEAFF. In DNA form, the CDR3 reads TGCGCCAGCAGCCTGGGACAGGACACTGAAGCTTTCTTT.

The chain is built from TRBV7-9 and TRBJ2-2; D may be TRBD2 (6 bases). V gave up 5 bases and J gave up 4 bases, with 20 bases separating them. Per germline, CDR1 SEHNR and CDR2 FQNEAQ (reference sequence). The CDR3 contains 17 residues. The CDR3 spells CASSPGPGVGRTGELFF. The DNA of the CDR3 is TGTGCCAGCAGCCCAGGGCCGGGAGTGGGTCGCACCGGGGAGCTGTTTTTT.

The rearrangement links TRBV7-8 to TRBJ1-1; D call uncertain. Trimming pared 4 bases from V and 1 base from J, leaving 10 bases between. This CDR3 has 14 residues. Germline lookup yields CDR1 SGHVS and CDR2 FQNEAQ. CDR3 sequence: CASSSPSGNTEAFF. CDR3 nucleotide sequence: TGTGCCAGCAGCTCACCCTCAGGGAACACTGAAGCTTTCTTT.

V usage is TRBV7-2 and J usage is TRBJ2-3; 8 positions match TRBD2. Germline V gene sequence: CDR1 SGHTA, CDR2 FQGNSA. V was pared by 5 bases and J by 4 bases, with 8 bases of the junction left unmatched. The CDR3 extends over 15 amino acids. The CDR3 here is CASSPSGGRSDTQYF. The CDR3 DNA sequence: TGTGCCAGCAGCCCAAGCGGGGGCAGGTCAGATACGCAGTATTTT.

V gene TRBV12-3 or TRBV12-4 combines with J gene TRBJ1-1, with 7 bases fitting TRBD1. Losses at the gene ends were 6 bases for V and 8 bases for J; bases not matched to a gene: 3. CDR3 length: 11 residues. The CDR3: CASSQDREAFF. Here the CDR3 DNA reads TGTGCCAGCAGCCAGGACAGGGAAGCTTTCTTT.

The chain employs TRBV3-1 (or the pseudogene TRBV3-2) and TRBJ2-5; D might be TRBD2 (5 bases). The germline gives CDR1 LGHDT, CDR2 YNNKEL (reference sequence). The CDR3 totals 15 residues. Trimming left V 0 bases short and J 8 bases short, with 16 bases between. The CDR3 sequence: CASSQDPGGRGTQYF. Written as DNA, the CDR3 is TGTGCCAGCAGCCAAGATCCAGGCGGCCGGGGAACCCAGTACTTC.